What follows is one T cell receptor beta chain and its context. Its matching antigen is unknown. Trimming removed 0 bases from V and 16 bases from J, with 10 bases in between. This CDR3 has 12 amino acids. From germline, CDR1 is MGHRA and CDR2 YSYEKL. This sample is drawn from a study of follicular helper T cells after annual influenza vaccination. Study-wide context: Some donors were sampled over the 2013-2014, 2014-2015 and 2015-2016 vaccinations. Study-wide results and caveats: Successive annual vaccinations recalled a recurrent oligoclonal ICOS+CD38+ cTfh response with influenza-specific clonotypes.

Time point described: 2014-2015 season, 7 days after vaccination. Community-dwelling subjects without influenza vaccination in the prior 6 months were enrolled. Vaccine contraindications, substance abuse, HIV/AIDS, active malignancy and active illness excluded donors. Sequencing was performed with immunoSEQ multiplex PCR; in TCRdb, only in-frame clones are kept and a portion is missing. The sample lists 4,200 or so clones; 82% were seen once. The sample consisted of CXCR5- memory CD4+ T cells sorted from blood, taken 7 days after influenza vaccination. This receptor was obtained from an adult who received the influenza vaccine. This chain links TRBV4-1 with TRBJ1-6, with a tentative D call TRBD1 (5 bases). CDR3 protein: CASSQDLGALHF. The CDR3 bases are TGCGCCAGCAGCCAAGATTTAGGGGCGCTCCACTTT.